What follows are 10 T cell receptor beta chains derived from one specimen sequenced in a study of Tregs in tolerant kidney transplant recipients. Sequencing was performed with immunoSEQ multiplex PCR; in TCRdb, only in-frame clones are kept and a portion is missing. The sample holds about 240,000 clones, about 86% seen once. The sample was CD4+ T cells from blood. These receptors all stem from a human donor in good health.

The V and J genes are TRBV30 and TRBJ1-1; D possibly corresponds to TRBD1 (5 bases). The germline V gene encodes CDR1 GTSNPN and CDR2 SVGIG (reference sequence). V was cut by 0 bases and J by 4 bases, with 15 bases left in between. This CDR3 spans 15 amino acids. This CDR3 reads CAWSVPTGLGTEAFF. In DNA, the CDR3 is TGTGCCTGGAGTGTCCCCACGGGGCTGGGCACTGAAGCTTTCTTT.

V usage is TRBV5-4 and J usage is TRBJ1-3, with D perhaps matching TRBD1 (5 bases). This CDR3 is 16 amino acids long. Trimming stripped 0 bases from V and 0 bases from J, with 10 bases between. Germline CDR1 and CDR2: SGHNT and YYREEE (reference sequence). This CDR3 reads CASSLAGGLSGNTIYF. As DNA, the CDR3 is TGTGCCAGCAGCTTGGCCGGGGGTCTCTCTGGAAACACCATATATTTT. Combining the CDR3 with reference TRBV5-4 and TRBJ1-3 gives the whole variable domain ETGVTQSPTHLIKTRGQQVTLRCSSQSGHNTVSWYQQALGQGPQFIFQYYREEENGRGNFPPRFSGLQFPNYSSELNVNALELDDSALYLCASSLAGGLSGNTIYFGEGSWLTVV.

This chain uses TRBV12-5 with TRBJ2-5; either TRBD1 or TRBD2 may supply D (6 bases each). The J call is in doubt because the DNA end fits TRBJ2-7 better. The germline CDR1 and CDR2 sequences are LGHNT and FRNRAP. The CDR3 is 14 residues long. DNA for the CDR3: TGTGCTAGTGGCCCACCGGGGGCCTCCTACGAGCAGTACTTC. Translation: CASGPPGASYEQYF.

The chain employs TRBV5-4 and TRBJ1-4, with 9 bases lining up with TRBD1. The junction had 2 bases not matched to a gene; V was cut back by 4 bases and J by 4 bases. Germline V gene lookup returns CDR1 SGHNT and CDR2 YYREEE (reference sequence). CDR3 length equals 14 residues. This CDR3 reads CASSPDRGNEKLFF. In DNA form, the CDR3 reads TGTGCCAGCAGCCCGGACAGGGGTAATGAAAAACTGTTTTTT.

The V gene is TRBV7-9, the J gene TRBJ1-5; D remains ambiguous. Looked up from germline, CDR1 is SEHNR and CDR2 is FQNEAQ (reference sequence). CDR3 size: 14 residues. Deletions cut 5 bases from V and 7 bases from J, with 15 bases between. CDR3 DNA sequence: TGTGCCAGCAGCCCCCAGACATTGTCCCAGCCCCAGCATTTT. Translated, it gives CASSPQTLSQPQHF. Drawing the rest from reference TRBV7-9 and TRBJ1-5, the complete variable domain is DTGVSQNPRHKITKRGQNVTFRCDPISEHNRLYWYRQTLGQGPEFLTYFQNEAQLEKSRLLSDRFSAERPKGSFSTLEIQRTEQGDSAMYLCASSPQTLSQPQHFGDGTRLSIL.

The chain joins TRBV15 to TRBJ1-2, with unresolved D. V lost 2 bases to trimming and J lost 2 bases, with 12 bases between them. CDR3 length equals 15 residues. From germline, CDR1 is LNHNV and CDR2 YYDKDF (reference sequence). CDR3 amino acids: CATSRSRTENYGYTF. The DNA for the CDR3 is TGTGCCACCAGCAGATCGAGGACGGAGAACTATGGCTACACCTTC. Variable domain in full (rest from reference TRBV15 and TRBJ1-2): DAMVIQNPRYQVTQFGKPVTLSCSQTLNHNVMYWYQQKSSQAPKLLFHYYDKDFNNEADTPDNFQSRRPNTSFCFLDIRSPGLGDTAMYLCATSRSRTENYGYTFGSGTRLTVV.

V and J are TRBV6-5 and TRBJ2-7; perhaps TRBD2 as D (6 bases). In germline, CDR1 is MNHEY, CDR2 SVGAGI. The CDR3 covers 14 residues. Trimming pared 7 bases from V and 6 bases from J, leaving 19 bases between. CDR3 in DNA: TGTGCCAGCACCGAAGCGGGCTTGCCCTTCGAGCAGTACTTC. Translation: CASTEAGLPFEQYF.

The chain links TRBV5-1 to TRBJ1-4; D unclear. This CDR3 has 15 amino acids. V was shortened by 2 bases and J by 8 bases, with 16 bases between the two germline ends. CDR1 is SGHRS and CDR2 is YFSETQ in the germline V gene. The chain's CDR3 is CASSLMGTDGEKLFF. The CDR3 DNA is TGCGCCAGCAGCTTAATGGGAACCGATGGGGAAAAACTGTTTTTT.

V gene TRBV7-9 combines with J gene TRBJ2-7; TRBD1 matches 7 bases. V lost 5 bases to trimming and J lost 2 bases; unmatched junction nucleotides: 6. The CDR3 has 14 residues. Per germline, CDR1 SEHNR and CDR2 FQNEAQ (reference sequence). The DNA of the CDR3 is TGTGCCAGCAGCCCGGGACAGCCCCCCTACGAGCAGTACTTC. Its protein is CASSPGQPPYEQYF.

The rearrangement joins TRBV4-2 to TRBJ1-3; perhaps TRBD1 as D (5 bases). Trimming took off 2 bases at V and 1 base at J, with 15 bases between the two ends. This CDR3 has 17 amino acids. Per germline, CDR1 LGHNA and CDR2 YNFKEQ. The CDR3 region is CASSQYSGEVSGNTIYF. CDR3 coding DNA: TGTGCCAGCAGCCAATATTCGGGGGAGGTGTCTGGAAACACCATATATTTT.